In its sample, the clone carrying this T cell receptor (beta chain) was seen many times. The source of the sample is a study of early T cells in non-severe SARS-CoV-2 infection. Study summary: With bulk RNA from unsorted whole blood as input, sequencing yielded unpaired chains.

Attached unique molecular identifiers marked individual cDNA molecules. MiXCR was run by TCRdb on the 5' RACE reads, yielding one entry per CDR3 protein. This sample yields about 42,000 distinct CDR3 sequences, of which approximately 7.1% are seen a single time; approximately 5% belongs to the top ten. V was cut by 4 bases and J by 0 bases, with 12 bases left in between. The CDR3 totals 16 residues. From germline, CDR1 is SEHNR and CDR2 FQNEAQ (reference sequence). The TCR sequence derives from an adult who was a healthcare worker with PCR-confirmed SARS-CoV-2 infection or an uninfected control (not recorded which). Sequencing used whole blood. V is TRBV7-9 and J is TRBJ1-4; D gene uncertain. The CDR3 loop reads CASSWRTVTTNEKLFF. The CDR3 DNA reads TGTGCCAGCAGCTGGAGGACGGTTACAACTAATGAAAAACTGTTTTTT.